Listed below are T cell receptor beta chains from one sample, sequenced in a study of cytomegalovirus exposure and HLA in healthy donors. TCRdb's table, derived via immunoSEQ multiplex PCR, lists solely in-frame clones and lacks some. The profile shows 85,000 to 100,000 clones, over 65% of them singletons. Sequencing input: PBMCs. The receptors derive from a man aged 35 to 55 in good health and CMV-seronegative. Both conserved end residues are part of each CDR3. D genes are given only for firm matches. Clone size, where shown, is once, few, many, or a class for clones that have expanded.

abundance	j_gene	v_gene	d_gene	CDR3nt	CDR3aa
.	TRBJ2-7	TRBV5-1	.	TGCGCCAGCAGCCTCGACATCTACGAGCAGTACTTC	CASSLDIYEQYF
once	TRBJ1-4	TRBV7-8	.	TGTGCCAGCACCGATAACCGGGGTAGAGGGGAAAAACTGTTTTTT	CASTDNRGRGEKLFF
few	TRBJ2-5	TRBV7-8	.	TGTGCCAGCAGCTTAGGCCAGGGGTACCAAGAGACCCAGTACTTC	CASSLGQGYQETQYF
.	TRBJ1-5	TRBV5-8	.	TGTGCCAGCAGCTTGCCAGGGTCCAAGGATCAGCCCCAGCATTTT	CASSLPGSKDQPQHF
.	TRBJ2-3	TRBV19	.	TGTGCCAGTAGTACCCGGAAACAGACCACAGATACGCAGTATTTT	CASSTRKQTTDTQYF
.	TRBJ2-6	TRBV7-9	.	TGTGCCAGCAGCCGAGTACCGTTCTCTGGGGCCAACGTCCTGACTTTC	CASSRVPFSGANVLTF
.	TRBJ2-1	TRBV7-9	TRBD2	TGTGCCAGCAGCTTCGGACTAGCGGGAATCGATGAGCAGTTCTTC	CASSFGLAGIDEQFF
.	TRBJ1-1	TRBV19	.	TGTGCCAGTAGTGGCTCCGGGTCAGCCCCGATGACTGAAGCTTTCTTT	CASSGSGSAPMTEAFF
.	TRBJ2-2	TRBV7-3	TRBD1	TGTGCCAGCAGCTTAGGGACAGGGGGAAGGACCGGGGAGCTGTTTTTT	CASSLGTGGRTGELFF
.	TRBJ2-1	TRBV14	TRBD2	TGTGCCAGCAGCGTAGCGGGACCTCCGCGGTACAATGAGCAGTTCTTC	CASSVAGPPRYNEQFF
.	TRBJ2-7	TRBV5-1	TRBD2	TGCGCCAGCAGCCCGGGAGGAACCTACGAGCAGTACTTC	CASSPGGTYEQYF
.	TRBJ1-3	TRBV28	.	TGTGCCAGCACCCAGAACCCGGCGGGGGGGATTAGTGGAAACACCATATATTTT	CASTQNPAGGISGNTIYF
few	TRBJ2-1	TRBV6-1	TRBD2	TGTGCCAGCAGTGAAGTCGGGAGGGGCGTGTACAATGAGCAGTTCTTC	CASSEVGRGVYNEQFF
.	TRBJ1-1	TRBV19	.	TGTGCCAGTAGTATCGGCAACCCGGGTCCCAACACTGAAGCTTTCTTT	CASSIGNPGPNTEAFF
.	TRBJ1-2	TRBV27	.	TGTGCCAGCAGGATACCGGAGGTTGCCCGCTATGGCTACACCTTC	CASRIPEVARYGYTF
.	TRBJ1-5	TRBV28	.	TGTGCCAGCAGTGGGGGGGAGGGTCAGCCCCAGCATTTT	CASSGGEGQPQHF
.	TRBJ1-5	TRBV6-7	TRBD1	TGTGCCAGCAGTTTCGTACAGGGGGGACAGCCCCAGCATTTT	CASSFVQGGQPQHF
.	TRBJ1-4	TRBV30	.	TGTGCCTGGAGTGGTGAAAACAGACCAAATGAAAAACTGTTTTTT	CAWSGENRPNEKLFF
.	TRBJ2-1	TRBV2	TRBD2	TGTGCCAGCGCCGGGACTAGCGGGATCTATGAGCAGTTCTTC	CASAGTSGIYEQFF
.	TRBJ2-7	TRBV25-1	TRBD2	TGTGCCAGCAGTGAATCCCGACTAGCGGGAGGGACCTACGAGCAGTACTTC	CASSESRLAGGTYEQYF
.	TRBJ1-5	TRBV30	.	TGTGCCTGGGGAACAGGGTCGGGAGGGCCCCAGCATTTT	CAWGTGSGGPQHF
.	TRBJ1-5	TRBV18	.	TGTGCCAGCTCCCCCCGTGGACAGATCAATCAGCCCCAGCATTTT	CASSPRGQINQPQHF
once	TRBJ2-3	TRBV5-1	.	TGCGCCAGCAGTCACCGCCAGGGTTGGAGCACAGATACGCAGTATTTT	CASSHRQGWSTDTQYF
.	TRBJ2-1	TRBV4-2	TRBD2	TGTGCCAGCAGCCAAGACGGACTAGCGGGAGGGAGAAATGAGCAGTTCTTC	CASSQDGLAGGRNEQFF
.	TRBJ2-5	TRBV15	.	TGTGCCACCAGCAGAGGGCGCGGGTGGGAGACCCAGTACTTC	CATSRGRGWETQYF